These T cell receptor beta chains were read from a single sample in a study of beta chain features in type 1 diabetes. Sequencing used immunoSEQ multiplex PCR; TCRdb keeps in-frame clones, though not all of them. The sample yields under 400,000 clones, over 9.5% seen once. Sequenced: naive CD4+ T cells from blood. These receptors originate from a woman younger than 35 with type 1 diabetes. Each CDR3 is given with its conserved first and last residue. The order of the fields is V gene, CDR3 protein.

TRBV6-4 | CASSDSLAHYTF
TRBV19 | CASRSPGTGNSPLHF
TRBV4-2 | CASSQKADVTGELFF
TRBV7-2 | CASRVGGSTDTQYF
TRBV7-9 | CASGGQGNLRNYEQYF
TRBV7-6 | CASSGATGGGYTF
TRBV4-1 | CASRTRVDTGELFF
TRBV9 | CASSVAPGEDEQYF
TRBV7-2 | CASSLERYTYEQYF
TRBV7-2 | CASSLRGIKQFF
TRBV15 | CATSGRGQETQYF
TRBV28 | CASRTPSTDTQYF
TRBV29-1 | CSVGPRLQGYEQYF
TRBV5-6 | CASSRQGRYEQYF
TRBV7-2 | CASSNRVGNTEAFF
TRBV13 | CASSSGNRVYNTEAFF
TRBV19 | CASSTLAGGYNEQFF
TRBV29-1 | CSVASHATYEQYF
TRBV27 | CASRGPNQPQHF
TRBV2 | CASRGQGFEQYF
TRBV18 | CASSGQGRNTEAFF
TRBV30 | CAWSINSNQPQHF
TRBV28 | CASSLVGRGVSNIQYF
TRBV5-1 | CASSLATSYEQYF
TRBV29-1 | CSGRGGALETQYF
TRBV2 | CASSKDRVGGELFF
TRBV7-2 | CASSLIRGGADQPQHF
TRBV19 | CASTRSNQPQHF
TRBV30 | CAWSPGVEGYTF
TRBV6-5 | CASRQPGVRNIQYF
TRBV5-6 | CASSLGGGEYTEAFF
TRBV6-4 | CASSPTGSQPQHF
TRBV5-4 | CASSLVGPGGGYTF
TRBV11-3 | CASSPRDGGGIDEQYF
TRBV19 | CASSGTGVGANVLTF
TRBV29-1 | CSVVPQETQYF